The 7 T cell receptor beta chains below were found in one sample sequenced in a study of CD8+CD57+ T cells in acquired aplastic anemia. Genomic DNA, serving as template, underwent TCR beta VDJ and CDR3 profiling. One entry per CDR3 protein results from TCRdb running MiXCR on the reads. The profile shows hundreds of thousands of distinct CDR3 sequences, around 30% of them singletons. Patients picked for sequencing had shown CD8+CD57+ cell expansion detected by flow cytometry. The sample comprised sorted CD4+, CD8+, or CD8+CD57+ T cells (not recorded which) from PBMCs. The source is a human donor with aplastic anemia.

This clonotype was counted a few times. The V and J genes are TRBV9 and TRBJ1-2, with D uncertain. This CDR3 is built from 16 residues. V dropped 3 bases and J dropped 2 bases, with 17 bases sitting between them. Germline V gene lookup returns CDR1 SGDLS and CDR2 YYNGEE. In nucleotides, the CDR3 is TGTGCCAGCAGCGGAATTTTGTGGGCGGACAACTATGGCTACACCTTC. It translates to CASSGILWADNYGYTF.

Concerning this clonotype: The CDR3 end shows no conserved phenylalanine or tryptophan, and so a read error is likely. The DNA is left out, because the CDR3 cannot be placed on it with certainty; the CDR3 is given as TCRdb lists it. The CDR3 region is CASSGLAG. The V and J genes are TRBV10-3 and TRBJ1-1. CDR1 is ENHRY, CDR2 SYGVKD, per germline. The CDR3 contains 8 residues when both ends are counted.

The chain recombines TRBV11-1 with TRBJ2-3; maybe TRBD1 (5 bases). Trimming shortened V by 3 bases and J by 4 bases, and 14 bases separated the two germline ends. This CDR3 is 15 amino acids long. Germline V gives CDR1 SGHAT, CDR2 FQDESV (reference sequence). The CDR3 sequence is CASSFPGLEPDTQYF. For the CDR3, the DNA is TGTGCCAGCAGCTTTCCAGGGCTCGAACCAGATACGCAGTATTTT.

This clonotype was counted at least ten times. V gene TRBV9 combines with J gene TRBJ1-1; D possibly corresponds to TRBD1 (5 bases). The CDR3 has 15 residues. CDR1 and CDR2 from the germline V gene are SGDLS and YYNGEE. Trimming pared 0 bases from V and 0 bases from J, leaving 9 bases between. The CDR3 DNA sequence: TGTGCCAGCAGCGTAGGAGGGGCGGTGAACACTGAAGCTTTCTTT. Residues: CASSVGGAVNTEAFF.

This clonotype was counted at least ten times. The CDR3 reads CATLSGTSSYEQYF. In nucleotides, the CDR3 is TGTGCCACTCTTAGCGGGACTAGCTCCTACGAGCAGTACTTC. This chain joins TRBV10-3 and TRBJ2-7; 8 bases match TRBD2. The length of the CDR3 is 14 residues. With 10 bases clipped from V and 0 bases from J, the junction kept 8 bases outside the gene matches. Germline V gene sequence: CDR1 ENHRY, CDR2 SYGVKD.

This chain joins TRBV5-8 and TRBJ1-4; D possibly corresponds to TRBD1 (5 bases). Trimming shortened V by 7 bases and J by 7 bases, and 20 bases separated the two germline ends. CDR3 length: 15 amino acids. Germline CDR1 SGHTS, CDR2 YDEGEE. The CDR3: CASSPPTGAGEKLFF. In DNA, the CDR3 is TGTGCCAGCTCACCTCCGACCGGGGCAGGTGAAAAACTGTTTTTT.

On this clonotype: Since no conserved phenylalanine or tryptophan closes the CDR3, a read error is the likely cause. The rearrangement links TRBV7-9 to TRBJ2-7; D uncertain. Germline V gives CDR1 SEHNR, CDR2 FQNEAQ (reference sequence). The CDR3 contains 12 residues. The V gene lost 5 bases and the J gene lost 4 bases, with 9 bases spanning the gap. CDR3 region: CASSPRPYEQYL. In DNA form, the CDR3 reads TGTGCCAGCAGCCCCCGACCTTACGAGCAGTACCTC.